Presented here are 31 T cell receptor beta chains from one specimen sequenced in a study of lymphopenia after photon versus proton radiotherapy. Only in-frame clones appear in the TCRdb table, and some are missing; sequencing was by immunoSEQ multiplex PCR. Of about 65,000 clones in the sample, 75% to 90% are singletons; the top ten hold roughly 10%. The sequences come from peripheral blood, collected from a patient treated with proton-based radiotherapy. Receptors were obtained from an elderly man with esophageal cancer.

The chain's CDR3 is CASSLTDVSYEQYF. The CDR3 DNA sequence: TGTGCCAGCAGCCTGACGGATGTGAGCTACGAGCAGTACTTC. The chain recombines TRBV9 with TRBJ2-7; no reliable D call. The CDR3 is 14 residues long. Germline V gene lookup returns CDR1 SGDLS and CDR2 YYNGEE. Trimming left V 4 bases short and J 3 bases short, with 14 bases between. Full variable domain (outside the CDR3, taken from reference TRBV9 and TRBJ2-7): DSGVTQTPKHLITATGQRVTLRCSPRSGDLSVYWYQQSLDQGLQFLIQYYNGEERAKGNILERFSAQQFPDLHSELNLSSLELGDSALYFCASSLTDVSYEQYFGPGTRLTVT.

V and J are TRBV7-9 and TRBJ2-7, with D perhaps given as TRBD1 or TRBD2 (5 bases each). Germline CDR1 SEHNR, CDR2 FQNEAQ (reference sequence). The CDR3 consists of 14 residues. V was cut by 1 base and J by 3 bases, with 10 bases left in between. This CDR3 reads CASSLGGLGYEQYF. The CDR3 DNA follows: TGTGCCAGCAGCTTAGGGGGGTTAGGCTACGAGCAGTACTTC.

V usage is TRBV15 and J usage is TRBJ2-7; the D gene could be TRBD1 or TRBD2 (5 bases each). CDR3 length: 14 amino acids. Trimming took off 6 bases at V and 2 bases at J, with 14 bases between the two ends. Germline V gene data show CDR1 as LNHNV and CDR2 as YYDKDF (reference sequence). CDR3 amino acids: CATRAGATTYEQYF. CDR3 coding DNA: TGTGCCACCAGGGCCGGGGCCACCACCTACGAGCAGTACTTC.

CDR3 sequence: CASSSGTSGSGETQYF. The DNA for the CDR3 is TGCGCCAGCAGCTCCGGGACTAGCGGGAGCGGGGAGACCCAGTACTTC. The chain joins TRBV5-1 to TRBJ2-5; 14 positions agree with TRBD2. Per the germline V gene, CDR1 is SGHRS and CDR2 is YFSETQ. V gave up 3 bases and J gave up 5 bases; unmatched junction bases: 6. The CDR3 runs 16 residues. Full variable domain (remainder filled in from reference TRBV5-1 and TRBJ2-5): KAGVTQTPRYLIKTRGQQVTLSCSPISGHRSVSWYQQTPGQGLQFLFEYFSETQRNKGNFPGRFSGRQFSNSRSEMNVSTLELGDSALYLCASSSGTSGSGETQYFGPGTRLLVL.

V and J are TRBV28 and TRBJ1-2, with 7 bases that match TRBD1. The ends lost 7 bases at V and 3 bases at J; junction bases unmatched: 2. Germline V CDR1 and CDR2: MDHEN, SYDVKM. There are 12 residues in the CDR3. CDR3 in DNA: TGTGCCAGCACTCAGGGGGACTATGGCTACACCTTC. Translated, it gives CASTQGDYGYTF.

Remarks on this clone: This sample also contains other DNA sequences that code for the same CDR3. CDR3 sequence reads: CASSQESYNEQFF. In DNA form, the CDR3 reads TGCGCCAGCAGCCAAGAGTCATACAATGAGCAGTTCTTC. V gene TRBV4-3 combines with J gene TRBJ2-1; D not resolved. Germline lookup yields CDR1 LGHNA and CDR2 YSLEER. The CDR3 contains 13 residues. V gave up 0 bases and J gave up 4 bases, with 4 bases separating them.

The chain recombines TRBV5-5 with TRBJ2-3, with 7 bases matching TRBD2. Germline V gives CDR1 SGHKS, CDR2 YYEKEE (reference sequence). The ends lost 0 bases at V and 1 base at J; junction bases unmatched: 2. The CDR3 contains 15 residues. The CDR3 nucleotides read TGTGCCAGCAGCTTGGACAGCGGGGGCACAGATACGCAGTATTTT. Translation gives CASSLDSGGTDTQYF.

This clone has a single count. The chain employs TRBV5-4 and TRBJ1-2; 10 bases line up with TRBD1. V lost 5 bases and J lost 8; bases outside the gene matches: 0. The CDR3 length is 11 residues. Per the germline V gene, CDR1 is SGHNT and CDR2 is YYREEE (reference sequence). The CDR3 sequence is CASRTGGGYTF. For the CDR3, the DNA is TGTGCCAGCAGGACAGGGGGCGGCTACACCTTC. Combining the CDR3 with reference TRBV5-4 and TRBJ1-2 gives the whole variable domain ETGVTQSPTHLIKTRGQQVTLRCSSQSGHNTVSWYQQALGQGPQFIFQYYREEENGRGNFPPRFSGLQFPNYSSELNVNALELDDSALYLCASRTGGGYTFGSGTRLTVV.

This clone was recorded once. The V gene is TRBV9, the J gene TRBJ2-7; the match to TRBD2 covers 9 bases. V was clipped by 3 bases and J by 0 bases; unmatched bases: 16. Germline CDR1 reads SGDLS; CDR2 reads YYNGEE. The CDR3 runs 19 residues. CDR3 DNA: TGTGCCAGCAGCGCCAACCTAGCGGGGCTTCCATCGAGCTCCTACGAGCAGTACTTC. As protein: CASSANLAGLPSSSYEQYF.

V and J are TRBV27 and TRBJ2-7, with a weak D call TRBD1 (6 bases). V lost 2 bases to trimming and J lost 1 base, with 6 bases between them. Germline V CDR1 and CDR2: MNHEY, SMNVEV (reference sequence). The CDR3 is 13 amino acids. CDR3 in amino acids: CASSLRGSYEQYF. Written as DNA, the CDR3 is TGTGCCAGCAGTTTAAGGGGGTCCTACGAGCAGTACTTC.

The sample holds one count of this clone. The rearrangement links TRBV7-2 to TRBJ1-1, with a weak D call TRBD1 (6 bases). Trimming cost V 5 bases and J 6 bases, with 16 bases left between them. This CDR3 has 14 amino acids. Germline V gene lookup returns CDR1 SGHTA and CDR2 FQGNSA. The CDR3 DNA reads as TGTGCCAGCAGCCCCGACAGGATTATCTCTGAAGCTTTCTTT. Its translation: CASSPDRIISEAFF. Filled out from reference TRBV7-2 and TRBJ1-1, the complete variable domain reads GAGVSQSPSNKVTEKGKDVELRCDPISGHTALYWYRQSLGQGLEFLIYFQGNSAPDKSGLPSDRFSAERTGGSVSTLTIQRTQQEDSAVYLCASSPDRIISEAFFGQGTRLTVV.

This chain connects TRBV27 to TRBJ2-1; the match to TRBD2 covers 7 bases. V dropped 7 bases and J dropped 4; count of bases not matched to a gene: 10. This CDR3 spans 15 amino acids. The germline V gene has CDR1 MNHEY and CDR2 SMNVEV (reference sequence). The CDR3 nucleotides are TGTGCCAGCAATACCCGCGCTAGCGGATACAATGAGCAGTTCTTC. Translated: CASNTRASGYNEQFF.

The chain carries TRBV7-2 and TRBJ1-2, with D unresolved. The CDR3 is 15 amino acids. V was clipped by 0 bases and J by 4 bases, with 12 bases between them. Germline values: CDR1 SGHTA, CDR2 FQGNSA. CDR3 nucleotide sequence: TGTGCCAGCAGCTTAGCGTTGGGGTCGGCCTATGGCTACACCTTC. Translated: CASSLALGSAYGYTF.

The chain recombines TRBV7-2 with TRBJ1-3, with TRBD1 matching over 10 bases. The CDR3 sequence is 16 residues long. V gave up 2 bases and J gave up 4 bases; unmatched junction bases: 5. Germline CDR1 reads SGHTA; CDR2 reads FQGNSA. DNA for the CDR3: TGTGCCAGCAGCTTATGGGGGACAGGGGCCGGAAACACCATATATTTT. Translation: CASSLWGTGAGNTIYF. The full variable domain, rest sourced from reference TRBV7-2 and TRBJ1-3, is GAGVSQSPSNKVTEKGKDVELRCDPISGHTALYWYRQSLGQGLEFLIYFQGNSAPDKSGLPSDRFSAERTGGSVSTLTIQRTQQEDSAVYLCASSLWGTGAGNTIYFGEGSWLTVV.

The chain combines TRBV7-9 with TRBJ1-5; D is unresolved. Trimming shortened V by 1 base and J by 1 base, and 2 bases separated the two germline ends. This CDR3 is 13 amino acids long. The germline CDR1 and CDR2 sequences are SEHNR and FQNEAQ (reference sequence). CDR3 DNA: TGTGCCAGCAGCTTAGAAAGCAATCAGCCCCAGCATTTT. This gives the protein CASSLESNQPQHF.

The chain uses TRBV5-4 and TRBJ2-7; D is unclear. Trimming shortened V by 2 bases and J by 3 bases, and 6 bases separated the two germline ends. Germline V gives CDR1 SGHNT, CDR2 YYREEE (reference sequence). The CDR3 length is 12 residues. The CDR3: CASSFLNYEQYF. The CDR3 bases are TGTGCCAGCAGCTTCCTAAACTACGAGCAGTACTTC.

The chain carries TRBV7-2 and TRBJ2-3; 12 nucleotides agree with TRBD2. V dropped 4 bases and J dropped 4; count of bases not matched to a gene: 3. The CDR3 totals 15 residues. The germline V gene encodes CDR1 SGHTA and CDR2 FQGNSA. The CDR3 protein is CASSSTSGSADTQYF. The CDR3 DNA reads TGTGCCAGCAGCTCGACTAGCGGGAGTGCAGATACGCAGTATTTT.

The rearrangement links TRBV19 to TRBJ1-3, with unresolved D. V was shortened by 8 bases and J by 3 bases, with 20 bases between the two germline ends. The CDR3 totals 16 residues. Germline CDR1 and CDR2: LNHDA and SQIVND (reference sequence). The CDR3: CASRNARGYFGNTIYF. Here the CDR3 DNA reads TGTGCCAGTCGAAATGCGAGAGGTTACTTTGGAAACACCATATATTTT.

This chain connects TRBV7-2 to TRBJ1-2; unclear D gene. CDR3 length equals 18 residues. The V end was cut by 1 base, the J end by 8 bases, with 26 bases between. Germline loops: CDR1 SGHTA, CDR2 FQGNSA. Here the CDR3 reads CASSLEARVTPPGRGYTF. CDR3 DNA sequence: TGTGCCAGCAGCTTAGAGGCTCGCGTTACCCCGCCCGGACGGGGCTACACCTTC. Using reference TRBV7-2 and TRBJ1-2 for the parts outside the CDR3, the full variable domain is GAGVSQSPSNKVTEKGKDVELRCDPISGHTALYWYRQSLGQGLEFLIYFQGNSAPDKSGLPSDRFSAERTGGSVSTLTIQRTQQEDSAVYLCASSLEARVTPPGRGYTFGSGTRLTVV.

The V gene is TRBV10-3, the J gene TRBJ1-1, with 7 bases that match TRBD1. V lost 2 bases and J lost 2; bases outside the gene matches: 5. This CDR3 has 15 amino acids. From germline, CDR1 is ENHRY and CDR2 SYGVKD. CDR3 sequence reads: CAISEGTAGNTEAFF. In DNA form, the CDR3 reads TGTGCCATCAGTGAGGGGACAGCCGGTAACACTGAAGCTTTCTTT.

V gene TRBV15 combines with J gene TRBJ1-3, with a possible D match to TRBD1 (6 bases). The length of the CDR3 is 16 residues. The germline V and J ends were trimmed by 4 bases and 4 bases, with 17 bases remaining between them. Germline V gives CDR1 LNHNV, CDR2 YYDKDF (reference sequence). In nucleotides, the CDR3 is TGTGCCACCAGCACCAAAGATTCAGGGGCAGGAAACACCATATATTTT. It is translated as CATSTKDSGAGNTIYF.

The CDR3: CASSLRDRGFTDTQYF. The CDR3 bases are TGCGCCAGCAGCCTCCGGGACAGGGGGTTCACAGATACGCAGTATTTT. The chain uses TRBV5-1 and TRBJ2-3; 11 positions agree with TRBD1. The CDR3 runs to 16 residues. CDR1 SGHRS and CDR2 YFSETQ come from the germline V gene. The V and J ends lost 4 bases and 2 bases, in that order; junction bases with no gene match: 6.

The V call is TRBV18, the J call TRBJ2-3, with a weak D call TRBD2 (6 bases). The CDR3 consists of 13 residues. CDR1 is KGHSH, CDR2 LQKENI, per germline. V shed 4 bases and J shed 11 bases, with 16 bases lying between them. CDR3 in amino acids: CASSRDEGAGQYF. The CDR3 DNA is TGTGCCAGCTCACGGGACGAGGGAGCGGGGCAGTATTTT.

The chain employs TRBV19 and TRBJ2-3, with D perhaps matching TRBD1 (6 bases). The CDR3 sequence is 15 residues long. V was shortened by 6 bases and J by 3 bases, with 16 bases between the two germline ends. Germline loops: CDR1 LNHDA, CDR2 SQIVND (reference sequence). CDR3 loop: CASSLIGRGTDTQYF. The DNA of the CDR3 is TGTGCCAGTAGCTTAATTGGCAGGGGAACAGATACGCAGTATTTT.

This clone has a single count. The CDR3 DNA is TGTGCCAGCAGTGATTTGCTACCTGCAGGGCTGACTGAAGCTTTCTTT. This encodes CASSDLLPAGLTEAFF. The V call is TRBV2, the J call TRBJ1-1; TRBD1 might be the D (5 bases). V shed 3 bases and J shed 5 bases, with 19 bases lying between them. From germline, CDR1 is SNHLY and CDR2 FYNNEI. The CDR3 spans 16 residues.

This clone was seen a single time. The rearrangement uses TRBV9 and TRBJ2-2; TRBD1 matches 8 bases. The V and J ends lost 3 bases and 2 bases, in that order; junction bases with no gene match: 3. The CDR3 runs to 15 residues. The germline gives CDR1 SGDLS, CDR2 YYNGEE. The CDR3 region has the DNA TGTGCCAGCAGCGGACAGGGGTCAAACACCGGGGAGCTGTTTTTT. It codes for CASSGQGSNTGELFF.

The J gene is TRBJ1-1, the V gene TRBV5-8; D not certain. Trimming removed 1 base at V and 7 bases at J, with 8 bases between. From germline, CDR1 is SGHTS and CDR2 YDEGEE. CDR3 size: 12 residues. CDR3 protein: CASSLSGFEAFF. The CDR3 nucleotides are TGTGCCAGCAGCTTGAGTGGGTTTGAAGCTTTCTTT.

The chain is built from TRBV2 and TRBJ2-7, with no clear D. Trimming pared 1 base from V and 4 bases from J, leaving 8 bases between. CDR3 length: 13 residues. Germline assignment: CDR1 SNHLY and CDR2 FYNNEI. CDR3 region: CASSEGPSYEQYF. The DNA for the CDR3 is TGTGCCAGCAGTGAAGGGCCTTCGTACGAGCAGTACTTC.

V and J are TRBV5-6 and TRBJ2-7; tentative D call: TRBD2 (5 bases). V lost 0 bases and J lost 4, with 11 bases in between. Germline V CDR1 and CDR2: SGHDT, YYEEEE. CDR3 length: 14 amino acids. The DNA for the CDR3 is TGTGCCAGCAGCTTGGCCGTAACGGGGTACGAGCAGTACTTC. Protein product: CASSLAVTGYEQYF.

The chain carries TRBV5-5 and TRBJ1-2; weak D call: TRBD1 (5 bases). V gave up 0 bases and J gave up 3 bases, with 9 bases separating them. Germline CDR1 is SGHKS and CDR2 is YYEKEE (reference sequence). The CDR3 is made up of 14 amino acids. CDR3 nucleotide sequence: TGTGCCAGCAGCTTGGATGGGGCGGACTATGGCTACACCTTC. Translated, it gives CASSLDGADYGYTF.

This chain connects TRBV7-2 to TRBJ2-7; weak D call: TRBD1 (6 bases). This CDR3 comprises 14 residues. V was pared by 6 bases and J by 0 bases, with 12 bases between. Germline V lookup: CDR1 SGHTA, CDR2 FQGNSA. The CDR3 bases are TGTGCCAGCAGTGGACAGTTTAGCTCCTACGAGCAGTACTTC. Its protein product is CASSGQFSSYEQYF. The full variable domain, its missing parts supplied by reference TRBV7-2 and TRBJ2-7, is GAGVSQSPSNKVTEKGKDVELRCDPISGHTALYWYRQSLGQGLEFLIYFQGNSAPDKSGLPSDRFSAERTGGSVSTLTIQRTQQEDSAVYLCASSGQFSSYEQYFGPGTRLTVT.